These T cell receptor beta chains were read from a single sample in a study of early T cells in non-severe SARS-CoV-2 infection. TCRdb passed the 5' RACE reads through MiXCR, listing each CDR3 protein once. Among under 85,000 distinct CDR3 sequences listed, 4.5% to 6% were seen once. This specimen consisted of whole blood, obtained at baseline. The origin of the receptors is an adult who was a healthcare worker with PCR-confirmed SARS-CoV-2 infection or an uninfected control (not recorded which). Both conserved end residues are part of each CDR3. Each record gives: V gene, clone size, J gene, D gene, CDR3 protein, CDR3 DNA. A D gene is named only where the DNA matches it firmly. Size is omitted from some rows. Given values are once, few, many or a class for expanded clones.

>TRBV20-1|few|TRBJ2-2|.
CSADLARAGIPGELFF
TGCAGTGCTGACTTAGCGCGGGCGGGTATTCCCGGGGAGCTGTTTTTT
>TRBV7-8|many|TRBJ2-7|TRBD1
CASSLETGVIYEQYF
TGTGCCAGCAGCTTAGAGACAGGGGTTATCTACGAGCAGTACTTC
>TRBV20-1|.|TRBJ2-7|.
CSASKGGRPRKQYF
TGCAGTGCGTCCAAAGGAGGGAGGCCCCGAAAGCAGTACTTC
>TRBV2|few|TRBJ2-5|TRBD2
CASSGDYHQETQYF
TGTGCCAGTTCGGGGGACTACCATCAAGAGACCCAGTACTTC
>TRBV30|.|TRBJ2-7|.
CAWSDRYEQYF
TGTGCCTGGAGTGATAGGTACGAGCAGTACTTC
>TRBV5-1|few|TRBJ2-1|TRBD2
CASRPSGTYNEQFF
TGCGCCAGCAGGCCTAGCGGGACATACAATGAGCAGTTCTTC
>TRBV28|many|TRBJ2-7|.
CASRPSYEQYF
TGTGCCAGCAGACCCTCCTACGAGCAGTACTTC
>TRBV27|many|TRBJ2-1|.
CASSSYVARTSSYNEQFF
TGTGCCAGCAGTTCGTATGTAGCGAGAACGAGCTCCTACAATGAGCAGTTCTTC
>TRBV7-8|many|TRBJ2-1|TRBD2
CASSLVPAGEANLVDEQFF
TGTGCCAGCAGCTTAGTTCCAGCGGGAGAAGCCAACCTCGTAGATGAGCAGTTCTTC
>TRBV29-1|many|TRBJ1-2|.
CSVEVGYGYTF
TGCAGCGTTGAGGTTGGGTATGGCTACACCTTC
>TRBV15|many|TRBJ2-1|TRBD2
CATSPSFPGGNEQFF
TGTGCCACCAGCCCGTCCTTCCCGGGGGGCAATGAGCAGTTCTTC
>TRBV12-5|many|TRBJ2-1|TRBD2
CASGLVLGTSPSIRHNEQFF
TGTGCTAGTGGTTTGGTACTTGGGACTAGCCCATCTATACGTCACAATGAGCAGTTCTTC
>TRBV6-5|few|TRBJ1-1|.
CASSYSSANTEAFF
TGTGCCAGCAGTTACTCTTCAGCGAACACTGAAGCTTTCTTT
>TRBV7-9|many|TRBJ2-7|.
CASSSQGSYEQYF
TGTGCCAGCAGCTCCCAAGGGTCCTACGAGCAGTACTTC
>TRBV4-1|many|TRBJ2-6|TRBD1
CASSQRTGVTNGGANVLTF
TGCGCCAGCAGCCAACGGACAGGGGTTACTAATGGTGGGGCCAACGTCCTGACTTTC
>TRBV3-1|few|TRBJ2-1|TRBD2
CASSQVAGTSDYNEQFF
TGTGCCAGCAGCCAAGTCGCGGGGACTAGCGACTACAATGAGCAGTTCTTC
>TRBV7-8|few|TRBJ1-5|.
CASSLARRTGQPQHF
TGTGCCAGCAGCTTAGCGCGTAGAACTGGCCAGCCCCAGCATTTT
>TRBV6-6|many|TRBJ2-7|.
CASGQGLYEQYF
TGTGCCAGCGGGCAGGGGCTCTACGAGCAGTACTTC
>TRBV20-1|many|TRBJ1-2|TRBD1
CSAREGADKDGYTF
TGCAGTGCGCGGGAGGGGGCAGATAAGGATGGCTACACCTTC
>TRBV10-3|many|TRBJ2-7|TRBD2
CAIRRLAGRGPLYEQYF
TGTGCCATCAGACGACTAGCGGGACGGGGTCCCCTTTACGAGCAGTACTTC
>TRBV4-2|few|TRBJ1-5|.
CASSQGTGHNQPQHF
TGTGCCAGCAGCCAAGGCACAGGGCACAATCAGCCCCAGCATTTT
>TRBV29-1|few|TRBJ1-2|.
CSVKGQLVNYGYTF
TGCAGCGTAAAAGGACAGCTTGTTAACTATGGCTACACCTTC